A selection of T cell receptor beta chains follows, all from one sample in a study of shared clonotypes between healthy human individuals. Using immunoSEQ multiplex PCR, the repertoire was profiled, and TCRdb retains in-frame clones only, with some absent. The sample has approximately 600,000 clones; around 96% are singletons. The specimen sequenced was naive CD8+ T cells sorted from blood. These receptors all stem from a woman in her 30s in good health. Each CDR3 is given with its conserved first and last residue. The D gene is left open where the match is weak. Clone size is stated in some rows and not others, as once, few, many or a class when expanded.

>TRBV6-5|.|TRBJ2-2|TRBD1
TGTGCCAGCAGTCCAGACAGGGGGAACACCGGGGAGCTGTTTTTT
CASSPDRGNTGELFF
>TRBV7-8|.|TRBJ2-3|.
TGTGCCAGCAGCTTCACAGATACGCAGTATTTT
CASSFTDTQYF
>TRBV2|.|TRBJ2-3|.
TGTGCCAGCAGGCTCTCCGGGGTGGGCACAGATACGCAGTATTTT
CASRLSGVGTDTQYF
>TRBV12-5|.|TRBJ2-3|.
TGTGCTAGTGGCCCCAGCGGAACCACAGATACGCAGTATTTT
CASGPSGTTDTQYF
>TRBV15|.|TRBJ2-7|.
TGTGCCACCAGCAGACGCCGGGACTACGAGCAGTACTTC
CATSRRRDYEQYF
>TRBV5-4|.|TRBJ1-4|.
TGTGCCAGCAGCTTGCGCGTTGGGGGGGTTAATGAAAAACTGTTTTTT
CASSLRVGGVNEKLFF
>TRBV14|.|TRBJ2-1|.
TGTGCCAGCAGCCAAGCGTTGGCACATAGGGTTGAAAATGAGCAGTTCTTC
CASSQALAHRVENEQFF
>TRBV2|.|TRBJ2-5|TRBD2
TGTGCCAGCCTAGGGACTAGTGGGTGGGAGACCCAGTACTTC
CASLGTSGWETQYF
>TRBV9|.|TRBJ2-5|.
TGTGCCAGCAGCGACCAAGAGACCCAGTACTTC
CASSDQETQYF
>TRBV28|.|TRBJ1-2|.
TGTGCCAGCAGTTTTCGGGGCAGGGATGGCTACACCTTC
CASSFRGRDGYTF
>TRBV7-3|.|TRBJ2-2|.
TGTGCCAGCAGCTTCTCGGACAGACCGAACACCGGGGAGCTGTTTTTT
CASSFSDRPNTGELFF
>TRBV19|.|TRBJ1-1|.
TGTGCCAGTAGCCCGTGGGACACTGAAGCTTTCTTT
CASSPWDTEAFF
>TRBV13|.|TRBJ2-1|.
TGTGCCAGCAGCTTATCGGACGTGCACAATGAGCAGTTCTTC
CASSLSDVHNEQFF
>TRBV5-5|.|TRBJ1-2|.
TGTGCCAGCAGCTTAGACAGTTCCTATGGCTACACCTTC
CASSLDSSYGYTF
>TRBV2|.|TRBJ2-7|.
TGTGCCAGAGGGTCTGTCAACTACGAGCAGTACTTC
CARGSVNYEQYF
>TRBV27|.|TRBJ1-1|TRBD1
TGTGCCAGCAGTTACGACAGGGGGCTGGAAGCTTTCTTT
CASSYDRGLEAFF
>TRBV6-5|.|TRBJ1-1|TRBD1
TGTGCCAGCAGTTACTCGAGGACAGGGCAGAACACTGAAGCTTTCTTT
CASSYSRTGQNTEAFF
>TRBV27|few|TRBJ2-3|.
TGTGCCAGCACTCACAGGGGCACAGATACGCAGTATTTT
CASTHRGTDTQYF
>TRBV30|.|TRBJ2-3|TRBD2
TGTGCCTGGAGTGTACTAGCGGGAGGTACAGATACGCAGTATTTT
CAWSVLAGGTDTQYF
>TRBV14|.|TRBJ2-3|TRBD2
TGTGCCAGCAGCCAAGATCGGACTAGCGGGAGTACGGGCACAGATACGCAGTATTTT
CASSQDRTSGSTGTDTQYF
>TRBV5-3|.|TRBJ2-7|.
TGTGCCAGAAGCTTGGACGGACACTACGAGCAGTACTTC
CARSLDGHYEQYF
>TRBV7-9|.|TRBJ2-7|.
TGTGCCAGCAGCTTAGCGCGACACGAAACCTACGAGCAGTACTTC
CASSLARHETYEQYF
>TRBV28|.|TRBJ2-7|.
TGTGCCAGCAGTCAGCCGGGACGGAGCTCCTACGAGCAGTACTTC
CASSQPGRSSYEQYF
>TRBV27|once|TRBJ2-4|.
TGTGCCAGCAGTCAAACTCCCCTAGCCAAAAACATTCAGTACTTC
CASSQTPLAKNIQYF
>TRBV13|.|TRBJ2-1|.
TGTGCCAGCAGCCCGCGGGACAAAAAAAGGTATGAGCAGTTCTTC
CASSPRDKKRYEQFF
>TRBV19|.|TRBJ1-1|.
TGTGCCAGTAGTATAGGATGGCACCTTAACACTGAAGCTTTCTTT
CASSIGWHLNTEAFF
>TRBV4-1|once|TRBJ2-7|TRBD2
TGCGCCAGCAGCCTACTAGCGGGAGGGGCTTACGAGCAGTACTTC
CASSLLAGGAYEQYF
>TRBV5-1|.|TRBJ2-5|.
TGCGCCAGCAGCTCTGTCTGGACGGGAGAGACCCAGTACTTC
CASSSVWTGETQYF
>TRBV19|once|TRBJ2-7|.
TGTGCCAGTAGTATACCGGGGGCCTCCTACGAGCAGTACTTC
CASSIPGASYEQYF